The rows below give T cell receptor beta chains drawn from one sample of a study of T cells in Graves' hyperthyroidism and ophthalmopathy. TCRdb reanalysed the multiplex PCR reads using MiXCR and keeps one entry per CDR3 protein. The sample lists about 260,000 distinct CDR3 sequences, around 17% occurring once. Sequences were obtained from blood. The origin of the receptors is a woman younger than 30 with Graves' ophthalmopathy. CDR3s include the opening cysteine and the closing phenylalanine or tryptophan. Each record gives: V gene, clone size, J gene, D gene, CDR3 protein, CDR3 DNA. The D gene is left open where the match is weak. Size values are once, few and many counts, or a class for expanded clones, and some rows have none.

V gene: TRBV7-9
clone size: few
J gene: TRBJ2-2
D gene: -
CDR3 protein: CASSPRGSRDTGELFF
CDR3 DNA: TGTGCCAGCAGCCCCCGCGGCAGCCGAGACACCGGGGAGCTGTTTTTT

V gene: TRBV7-9
clone size: few
J gene: TRBJ2-5
D gene: TRBD2
CDR3 protein: CASSLGLAGVPYQETQYF
CDR3 DNA: TGTGCCAGCAGCTTAGGGCTAGCGGGAGTCCCGTACCAAGAGACCCAGTACTTC

V gene: TRBV4-2
clone size: few
J gene: TRBJ1-3
D gene: TRBD1
CDR3 protein: CASSRGQESPGNTIYF
CDR3 DNA: TGTGCCAGCAGTCGCGGACAGGAATCACCTGGAAACACCATATATTTT

V gene: TRBV19
clone size: few
J gene: TRBJ2-1
D gene: TRBD2
CDR3 protein: CASSILAGSEQFF
CDR3 DNA: TGTGCCAGTAGTATACTAGCGGGAAGTGAGCAGTTCTTC

V gene: TRBV7-2
clone size: many
J gene: TRBJ1-2
D gene: -
CDR3 protein: CASSLDPGQIGYTF
CDR3 DNA: TGTGCCAGCAGCTTAGATCCAGGGCAAATTGGCTACACCTTC

V gene: TRBV6-6
clone size: many
J gene: TRBJ1-2
D gene: TRBD1
CDR3 protein: CASSYPTGTGGLYGYTF
CDR3 DNA: TGTGCCAGCAGTTACCCAACCGGGACAGGGGGTCTGTATGGCTACACCTTC

V gene: TRBV15
clone size: -
J gene: TRBJ2-3
D gene: TRBD2
CDR3 protein: CATSRDIGRTTDTQYF
CDR3 DNA: TGTGCCACCAGCAGGGATATCGGGAGGACCACAGATACGCAGTATTTT

V gene: TRBV20-1
clone size: many
J gene: TRBJ2-1
D gene: -
CDR3 protein: CSAKGRESYNEQFF
CDR3 DNA: TGCAGTGCTAAAGGTAGAGAGTCCTACAATGAGCAGTTCTTC

V gene: TRBV6-1
clone size: -
J gene: TRBJ2-7
D gene: TRBD2
CDR3 protein: CASSVHGGDGGYEQYF
CDR3 DNA: TGTGCCAGCAGCGTCCACGGGGGGGACGGAGGGTACGAGCAGTACTTC

V gene: TRBV6-1
clone size: -
J gene: TRBJ1-5
D gene: -
CDR3 protein: CASGVGLHGGGRPQHF
CDR3 DNA: TGTGCCAGCGGGGTCGGGTTACATGGAGGAGGTCGGCCCCAGCATTTT

V gene: TRBV10-3
clone size: many
J gene: TRBJ2-7
D gene: TRBD2
CDR3 protein: CASSGILSSYEQYF
CDR3 DNA: TGTGCCAGTAGCGGGATCCTTAGCTCCTACGAGCAGTACTTC

V gene: TRBV6-1
clone size: many
J gene: TRBJ2-2
D gene: TRBD1
CDR3 protein: CASSERDRSTGELFF
CDR3 DNA: TGTGCCAGCAGTGAACGGGACAGAAGTACCGGGGAGCTGTTTTTT

V gene: TRBV28
clone size: many
J gene: TRBJ2-4
D gene: TRBD1
CDR3 protein: CASSTRTGGLAKNIQYF
CDR3 DNA: TGTGCCAGCAGTACTCGGACAGGGGGCCTAGCCAAAAACATTCAGTACTTC

V gene: TRBV7-2
clone size: many
J gene: TRBJ2-7
D gene: TRBD2
CDR3 protein: CASSPKLGGGYEQYF
CDR3 DNA: TGTGCCAGCAGCCCAAAGTTGGGGGGGGGCTACGAGCAGTACTTC

V gene: TRBV20-1
clone size: many
J gene: TRBJ2-7
D gene: TRBD2
CDR3 protein: CSARVLAGVLSYEQYF
CDR3 DNA: TGCAGTGCTAGAGTCCTAGCGGGGGTCCTCTCCTACGAGCAGTACTTC

V gene: TRBV12-3/TRBV12-4
clone size: -
J gene: TRBJ1-5
D gene: TRBD1
CDR3 protein: CASSKSGQANQPQHF
CDR3 DNA: TGTGCCAGCAGTAAATCGGGACAGGCTAATCAGCCCCAGCATTTT

V gene: TRBV12-3/TRBV12-4
clone size: -
J gene: TRBJ1-5
D gene: TRBD1
CDR3 protein: CASSLGTGDQPQHF
CDR3 DNA: TGTGCCAGCAGTCTCGGGACAGGGGATCAGCCCCAGCATTTT

V gene: TRBV12-3/TRBV12-4
clone size: many
J gene: TRBJ1-1
D gene: TRBD1
CDR3 protein: CASTRTGGETEAFF
CDR3 DNA: TGTGCCAGCACCAGGACAGGAGGGGAAACTGAAGCTTTCTTT

V gene: TRBV15
clone size: few
J gene: TRBJ2-6
D gene: -
CDR3 protein: CATSRPGPTTSGANVLTF
CDR3 DNA: TGTGCCACCAGCAGACCGGGACCGACGACCTCTGGGGCCAACGTCCTGACTTTC

V gene: TRBV2
clone size: many
J gene: TRBJ1-2
D gene: -
CDR3 protein: CASEAQQPWRGYTF
CDR3 DNA: TGTGCCAGCGAGGCACAACAGCCCTGGAGGGGCTACACCTTC

V gene: TRBV13
clone size: many
J gene: TRBJ2-3
D gene: TRBD2
CDR3 protein: CASSSLAGGPGDTQYF
CDR3 DNA: TGTGCCAGCAGCTCCCTAGCGGGGGGGCCAGGAGATACGCAGTATTTT

V gene: TRBV27
clone size: few
J gene: TRBJ2-1
D gene: -
CDR3 protein: CASSFGTPRDEQFF
CDR3 DNA: TGTGCCAGCAGTTTCGGGACTCCTCGGGATGAGCAGTTCTTC

V gene: TRBV7-3
clone size: many
J gene: TRBJ1-1
D gene: -
CDR3 protein: CASSLFIPGNTEAFF
CDR3 DNA: TGTGCCAGCAGCCTCTTTATCCCCGGGAACACTGAAGCTTTCTTT

V gene: TRBV5-1
clone size: -
J gene: TRBJ2-1
D gene: -
CDR3 protein: CASSFQGGEQFF
CDR3 DNA: TGCGCCAGCAGCTTCCAGGGAGGTGAGCAGTTCTTC

V gene: TRBV7-2
clone size: many
J gene: TRBJ2-3
D gene: TRBD1
CDR3 protein: CASSLEVQGAGTDTQYF
CDR3 DNA: TGTGCCAGCAGCTTAGAGGTACAGGGGGCGGGCACAGATACGCAGTATTTT

V gene: TRBV29-1
clone size: many
J gene: TRBJ2-3
D gene: TRBD2
CDR3 protein: CSQRGANPDTQYF
CDR3 DNA: TGCAGCCAGCGGGGGGCCAACCCAGATACGCAGTATTTT

V gene: TRBV28
clone size: few
J gene: TRBJ1-5
D gene: -
CDR3 protein: CASSGGPGQPQHF
CDR3 DNA: TGTGCCAGCAGTGGGGGGCCGGGTCAGCCCCAGCATTTT

V gene: TRBV5-1
clone size: many
J gene: TRBJ2-1
D gene: -
CDR3 protein: CASSMGPGSTIYNEQFF
CDR3 DNA: TGCGCCAGCAGCATGGGACCGGGGTCCACCATCTACAATGAGCAGTTCTTC

V gene: TRBV20-1
clone size: -
J gene: TRBJ1-1
D gene: -
CDR3 protein: CSARMGNANTEAFF
CDR3 DNA: TGCAGTGCTAGAATGGGTAACGCAAACACTGAAGCTTTCTTT

V gene: TRBV7-3
clone size: many
J gene: TRBJ2-5
D gene: TRBD2
CDR3 protein: CASSLTASGLQETQYF
CDR3 DNA: TGTGCCAGCAGCTTAACGGCTAGCGGGTTACAAGAGACCCAGTACTTC

V gene: TRBV7-8
clone size: once
J gene: TRBJ2-7
D gene: TRBD2
CDR3 protein: CASSSLISGTVYEQYF
CDR3 DNA: TGTGCCAGCAGCTCCCTTATTAGCGGGACTGTATACGAGCAGTACTTC

V gene: TRBV3-1
clone size: many
J gene: TRBJ1-5
D gene: -
CDR3 protein: CASSLQGPPQHF
CDR3 DNA: TGTGCCAGCAGTCTACAGGGACCGCCCCAGCATTTT

V gene: TRBV5-1
clone size: few
J gene: TRBJ2-2
D gene: -
CDR3 protein: CASSWNGATGELFF
CDR3 DNA: TGCGCCAGCAGCTGGAACGGGGCGACGGGGGAGCTGTTTTTT

V gene: TRBV7-6
clone size: many
J gene: TRBJ2-3
D gene: TRBD2
CDR3 protein: CASSLAMGLAGVTDTQYF
CDR3 DNA: TGTGCCAGCAGCTTAGCGATGGGACTAGCGGGAGTCACAGATACGCAGTATTTT

V gene: TRBV20-1
clone size: many
J gene: TRBJ2-7
D gene: -
CDR3 protein: CSARALAGYEQYF
CDR3 DNA: TGCAGTGCTCGTGCACTAGCTGGCTACGAGCAGTACTTC

V gene: TRBV12-3/TRBV12-4
clone size: many
J gene: TRBJ2-5
D gene: -
CDR3 protein: CASSYRGSETQYF
CDR3 DNA: TGTGCCAGCAGTTATAGGGGTTCAGAGACCCAGTACTTC

V gene: TRBV30
clone size: many
J gene: TRBJ2-7
D gene: -
CDR3 protein: CAWSVGAGYEQYF
CDR3 DNA: TGTGCCTGGAGTGTAGGGGCGGGCTACGAGCAGTACTTC

V gene: TRBV20-1
clone size: many
J gene: TRBJ1-4
D gene: -
CDR3 protein: CSADPLMSGGEKLFF
CDR3 DNA: TGCAGTGCTGACCCCCTTATGAGTGGGGGTGAAAAACTGTTTTTT

V gene: TRBV20-1
clone size: -
J gene: TRBJ1-1
D gene: -
CDR3 protein: CSAKGGLNTEAFF
CDR3 DNA: TGCAGTGCTAAAGGAGGTTTGAACACTGAAGCTTTCTTT

V gene: TRBV6-1
clone size: many
J gene: TRBJ2-7
D gene: -
CDR3 protein: CASRATGRGYEQYF
CDR3 DNA: TGTGCCAGCAGGGCGACAGGTAGGGGCTACGAGCAGTACTTC

V gene: TRBV12-3/TRBV12-4
clone size: many
J gene: TRBJ2-3
D gene: -
CDR3 protein: CASSPRGSRYSDTQYF
CDR3 DNA: TGTGCCAGCAGTCCCCGTGGGAGCCGCTACTCCGATACGCAGTATTTT

V gene: TRBV6-1
clone size: -
J gene: TRBJ1-4
D gene: -
CDR3 protein: CASRGGLDEKLFF
CDR3 DNA: TGTGCCAGCAGAGGGGGTTTGGATGAAAAACTGTTTTTT

V gene: TRBV2
clone size: many
J gene: TRBJ2-1
D gene: TRBD2
CDR3 protein: CASRGSGGSSYNEQFF
CDR3 DNA: TGTGCCAGCAGGGGGTCAGGCGGGAGCTCCTACAATGAGCAGTTCTTC